The source of this T cell receptor (beta chain) is a study of cytomegalovirus exposure and HLA in healthy donors. The PCR was carried out with 60 Vbeta primers and 13 Jbeta primers. Repertoires were generated with immunoSEQ multiplex PCR, while TCRdb's copy carries only in-frame clones and drops some. The data hold fewer than 90,000 clones, with approximately 80% observed a single time. This clone was counted a single time. What it recognizes is unknown. V gave up 2 bases and J gave up 4 bases, with 20 bases separating them. The CDR3 covers 17 residues. CDR1 and CDR2 from the germline V gene are LNHDA and SQIVND (reference sequence). Study observations and caveats: In an earlier analysis, about 87% or about 30%: the productive usage of most TCR beta V segments.

The chain recombines TRBV19 with TRBJ1-2; D uncertain. This TCR was sampled from a man younger than 40 in good health and CMV-seronegative. The specimen sequenced was PBMCs. The CDR3 nucleotides read TGTGCCAGTAGTATAAGCCCGGTGAGGTCCGTAAGCTATGGCTACACCTTC. Its translation is CASSISPVRSVSYGYTF.